This entry lists 16 T cell receptor beta chains sequenced from one sample in a study of T cell responses to AZD1222 COVID-19 vaccine (dated by TCRdb to the early 2020s). The sample's time point label, in plain terms: baseline before first vaccination. The library was produced with the immunoSEQ multiplex PCR assay. In its TCRdb copy, this immuneACCESS table keeps in-frame sequences only and misses some clones. Where compared with another copy, unresolved V genes explain less than half of these, and the others have no known cause. The sample table lists 120,000 or so clones, over 80% of them with a count of one. 0.8% to 1.1% of the sample is held by the ten biggest clonotypes. Source: peripheral blood, taken on day 0 of AZD1222 vaccination. The receptors come from an adult in good health.

The CDR3 DNA follows: TGCGCCAGCAGCGACCGGGACAGGGGCCAAGAGACCCAGTACTTC. Protein: CASSDRDRGQETQYF. The chain is built from TRBV5-1 and TRBJ2-5; 10 nucleotides agree with TRBD1. Germline CDR1 SGHRS, CDR2 YFSETQ. CDR3 size: 15 residues. V shed 4 bases and J 1 base; nucleotides not matched to a gene: 4. The complete variable domain, with remaining parts taken from reference TRBV5-1 and TRBJ2-5, reads KAGVTQTPRYLIKTRGQQVTLSCSPISGHRSVSWYQQTPGQGLQFLFEYFSETQRNKGNFPGRFSGRQFSNSRSEMNVSTLELGDSALYLCASSDRDRGQETQYFGPGTRLLVL.

This clone was counted a single time. J is TRBJ1-2 and V is TRBV3-1 (or the pseudogene TRBV3-2), with D possibly matching TRBD1 (5 bases). This CDR3 contains 14 residues. Trimming took off 0 bases at V and 4 bases at J, with 9 bases between the two ends. In germline, CDR1 is LGHDT, CDR2 YNNKEL (reference sequence). CDR3 bases: TGTGCCAGCAGCCAAGATCCCGGGACCTATGGCTACACCTTC. Protein sequence: CASSQDPGTYGYTF.

The DNA for the CDR3 is TGTGCCAGCAGCCAAGATTGGGGGAATAGCAAAGTGCAGTACTTC. Translation: CASSQDWGNSKVQYF. The V call is TRBV4-2, the J call TRBJ2-7; D possibly uses TRBD1 or TRBD2 (5 bases each). V was shortened by 0 bases and J by 9 bases, with 18 bases between the two germline ends. The CDR3 sequence is 15 residues long. Looked up from germline, CDR1 is LGHNA and CDR2 is YNFKEQ.

The J gene is TRBJ2-7, the V gene TRBV7-2; D may correspond to TRBD1 or TRBD2 (5 bases each). This CDR3 contains 12 residues. V was cut by 10 bases and J by 2 bases, with 12 bases left in between. CDR1 is SGHTA and CDR2 is FQGNSA in the germline V gene. The CDR3 nucleotides read TGTGCCACCCGAGGGGTCCCCTACGAGCAGTACTTC. It translates to CATRGVPYEQYF. Complete variable domain (other parts from reference TRBV7-2 and TRBJ2-7): GAGVSQSPSNKVTEKGKDVELRCDPISGHTALYWYRQSLGQGLEFLIYFQGNSAPDKSGLPSDRFSAERTGGSVSTLTIQRTQQEDSAVYLCATRGVPYEQYFGPGTRLTVT.

A single count supports this clone. The chain employs TRBV5-1 and TRBJ1-1, with 7 positions matching TRBD1. V dropped 6 bases and J dropped 4; count of bases not matched to a gene: 9. The CDR3 is 14 residues long. Germline V gives CDR1 SGHRS, CDR2 YFSETQ. The CDR3 spells CASIPSQGGTEAFF. CDR3 in DNA: TGCGCCAGCATCCCGAGTCAGGGGGGCACTGAAGCTTTCTTT.

V and J are TRBV28 and TRBJ1-2, with 7 bases matching TRBD1. This CDR3 contains 14 residues. Germline CDR1 is MDHEN and CDR2 is SYDVKM. V gave up 7 bases and J gave up 8 bases; unmatched junction bases: 13. The CDR3 spells CASITFQGGRGYTF. CDR3 sequence (DNA): TGTGCCAGCATCACGTTCCAGGGGGGGAGAGGCTACACCTTC.

V usage is TRBV4-2 and J usage is TRBJ2-5, with D unresolved. Germline V gene lookup returns CDR1 LGHNA and CDR2 YNFKEQ. Trimming pared 0 bases from V and 0 bases from J, leaving 11 bases between. The CDR3 is 16 amino acids. The CDR3 DNA reads TGTGCCAGCAGCCAAGAATTGAAGGAAGACCAAGAGACCCAGTACTTC. It is translated as CASSQELKEDQETQYF.

The chain combines TRBV4-1 with TRBJ1-2; D is ambiguous. CDR3 size: 15 residues. Trimming took off 1 base at V and 4 bases at J, with 13 bases between the two ends. Looked up from germline, CDR1 is MGHRA and CDR2 is YSYEKL. As DNA, the CDR3 is TGCGCCAGCAGCCAAGTTACAGAATTTATCTATGGCTACACCTTC. Its translation: CASSQVTEFIYGYTF.

Written as DNA, the CDR3 is TGTGCCTGGAGTGTGGGAACCGTAATGCGGACGTTTGCTTTCTTT. The encoded protein is CAWSVGTVMRTFAFF. The V call is TRBV30, the J call TRBJ1-1; D unresolved. There are 15 residues in the CDR3. V lost 0 bases, J lost 11 bases, and 22 bases lay in between. The germline V gene has CDR1 GTSNPN and CDR2 SVGIG (reference sequence).

The chain employs TRBV6-4 and TRBJ2-1, with TRBD2 matching over 11 bases. V was clipped by 0 bases and J by 7 bases; unmatched bases: 2. CDR1 MRHNA and CDR2 SNTAGT come from the germline V gene. This CDR3 is 15 amino acids long. CDR3 loop: CASSDSTSGRNEQFF. The CDR3 nucleotides read TGTGCCAGCAGTGACTCAACTAGCGGGAGAAATGAGCAGTTCTTC.

The chain links TRBV19 to TRBJ1-1; D remains unclear. The V and J ends lost 5 bases and 4 bases respectively, with 14 bases between them. The CDR3 is 14 residues long. Germline V gene lookup returns CDR1 LNHDA and CDR2 SQIVND (reference sequence). The CDR3 bases are TGTGCCAGTAGTCGTCGAAGGGAAGGCACTGAAGCTTTCTTT. Translation gives CASSRRREGTEAFF.

V is TRBV9 and J is TRBJ2-1, with D maybe TRBD1 (5 bases). Germline V gene sequence: CDR1 SGDLS, CDR2 YYNGEE. There are 14 residues in the CDR3. With 3 bases removed from V and 1 base from J, the gap between germline ends came to 8 bases. The CDR3 bases are TGTGCCAGCAGCGGCAGGGCGTCCTACAATGAGCAGTTCTTC. It encodes CASSGRASYNEQFF.

This clone has only a few counts. The V gene is TRBV7-9, the J gene TRBJ1-1; TRBD1 might be the D (5 bases). The CDR3 has 16 amino acids. Germline loops: CDR1 SEHNR, CDR2 FQNEAQ (reference sequence). The ends were cut back, 1 base at V and 1 base at J, with 13 bases in the middle. The CDR3 coding sequence is TGTGCCAGCAGCTTAGATCCGGCCCAGGGGAACACTGAAGCTTTCTTT. It is translated as CASSLDPAQGNTEAFF.

The chain recombines TRBV19 with TRBJ1-1; D may be TRBD1 (5 bases). CDR3 length equals 13 residues. The germline gives CDR1 LNHDA, CDR2 SQIVND (reference sequence). Trimming took off 7 bases at V and 4 bases at J, with 13 bases between the two ends. CDR3 amino acids: CASNRGSITEAFF. The CDR3 region has the DNA TGTGCCAGTAATCGGGGGAGTATCACTGAAGCTTTCTTT.

This clone was observed a single time. The chain joins TRBV9 to TRBJ1-3; TRBD1 is a possible D gene (6 bases). Trimming left V 4 bases short and J 2 bases short, with 13 bases between. This CDR3 has 15 amino acids. Per germline, CDR1 SGDLS and CDR2 YYNGEE. The CDR3 here is CASSWSTGPGNTIYF. The CDR3 DNA is TGTGCCAGCAGCTGGTCGACAGGCCCTGGAAACACCATATATTTT. The whole variable domain, remainder taken from reference TRBV9 and TRBJ1-3, is DSGVTQTPKHLITATGQRVTLRCSPRSGDLSVYWYQQSLDQGLQFLIQYYNGEERAKGNILERFSAQQFPDLHSELNLSSLELGDSALYFCASSWSTGPGNTIYFGEGSWLTVV.

The chain couples TRBV27 to TRBJ2-7; no clear D. Between the trimmed V and J ends, which lost 6 bases and 0 bases, there was a span of 15 bases. The CDR3 runs 15 residues. Per the germline V gene, CDR1 is MNHEY and CDR2 is SMNVEV (reference sequence). The CDR3 region is CASSRLYELSYEQYF. The CDR3 DNA is TGTGCCAGCAGCCGCCTGTATGAACTCTCCTACGAGCAGTACTTC.